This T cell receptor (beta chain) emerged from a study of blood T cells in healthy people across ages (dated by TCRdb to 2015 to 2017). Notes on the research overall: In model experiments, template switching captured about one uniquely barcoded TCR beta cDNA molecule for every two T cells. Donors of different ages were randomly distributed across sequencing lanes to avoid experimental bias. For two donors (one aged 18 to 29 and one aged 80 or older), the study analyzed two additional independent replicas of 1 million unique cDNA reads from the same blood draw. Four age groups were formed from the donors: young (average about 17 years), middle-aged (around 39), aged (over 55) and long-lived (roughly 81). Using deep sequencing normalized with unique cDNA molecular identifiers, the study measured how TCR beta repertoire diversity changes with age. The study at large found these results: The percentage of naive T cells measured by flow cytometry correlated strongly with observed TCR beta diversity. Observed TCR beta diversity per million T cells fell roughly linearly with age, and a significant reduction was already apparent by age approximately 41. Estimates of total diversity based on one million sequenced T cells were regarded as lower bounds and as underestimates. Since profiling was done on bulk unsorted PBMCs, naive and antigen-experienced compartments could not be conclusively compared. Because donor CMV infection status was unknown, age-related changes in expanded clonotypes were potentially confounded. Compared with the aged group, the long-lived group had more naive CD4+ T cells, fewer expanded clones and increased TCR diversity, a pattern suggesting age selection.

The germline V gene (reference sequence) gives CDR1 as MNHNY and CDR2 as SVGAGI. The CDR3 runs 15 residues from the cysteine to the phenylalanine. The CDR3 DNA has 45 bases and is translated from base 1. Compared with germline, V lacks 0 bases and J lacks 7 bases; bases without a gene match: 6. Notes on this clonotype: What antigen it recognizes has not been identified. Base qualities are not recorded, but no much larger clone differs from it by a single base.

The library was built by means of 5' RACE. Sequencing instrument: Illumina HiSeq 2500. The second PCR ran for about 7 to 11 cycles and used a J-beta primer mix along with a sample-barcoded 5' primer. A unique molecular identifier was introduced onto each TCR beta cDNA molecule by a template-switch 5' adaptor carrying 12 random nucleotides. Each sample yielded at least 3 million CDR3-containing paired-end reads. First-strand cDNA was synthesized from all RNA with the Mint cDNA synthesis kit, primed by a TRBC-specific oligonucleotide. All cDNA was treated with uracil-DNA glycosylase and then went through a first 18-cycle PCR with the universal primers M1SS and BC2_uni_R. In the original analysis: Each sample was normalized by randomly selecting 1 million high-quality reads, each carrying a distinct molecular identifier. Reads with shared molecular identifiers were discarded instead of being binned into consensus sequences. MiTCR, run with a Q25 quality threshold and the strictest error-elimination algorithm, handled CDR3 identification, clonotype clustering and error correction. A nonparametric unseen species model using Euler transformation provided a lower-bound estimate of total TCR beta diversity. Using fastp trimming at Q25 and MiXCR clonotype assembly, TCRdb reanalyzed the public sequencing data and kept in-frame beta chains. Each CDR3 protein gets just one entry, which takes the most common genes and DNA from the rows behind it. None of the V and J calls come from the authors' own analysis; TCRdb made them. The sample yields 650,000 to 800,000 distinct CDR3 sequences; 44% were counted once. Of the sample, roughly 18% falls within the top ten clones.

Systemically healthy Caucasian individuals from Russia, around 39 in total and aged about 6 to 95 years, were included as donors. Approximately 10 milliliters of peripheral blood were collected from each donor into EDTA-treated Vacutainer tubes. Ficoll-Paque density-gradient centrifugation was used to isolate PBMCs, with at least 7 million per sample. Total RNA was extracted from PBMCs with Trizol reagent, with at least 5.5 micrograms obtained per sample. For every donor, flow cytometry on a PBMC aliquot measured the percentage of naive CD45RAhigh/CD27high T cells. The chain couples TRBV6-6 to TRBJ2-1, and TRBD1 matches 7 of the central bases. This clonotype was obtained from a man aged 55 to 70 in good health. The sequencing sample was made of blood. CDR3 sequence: CASSYSGQVVNEQFF. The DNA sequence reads TGTGCCAGCAGTTACTCCGGACAGGTTGTAAATGAGCAGTTCTTC.